The clone carrying this T cell receptor beta chain was recorded once. The data derive from a study of technical replicates of blood from four donors. CDR1 and CDR2 from the germline V gene are MGHRA and YSYEKL. The CDR3 is made up of 16 amino acids. The V end lost 4 bases, the J end lost 2 bases, and 17 bases lay between the germline ends. Clones were sequenced by immunoSEQ multiplex PCR, and TCRdb holds only the in-frame ones, with some missing. The data hold tens of thousands of clones, with 85% to 95% observed a single time. This TCR was sampled from a human donor in good health. Sequenced material: T cells isolated from PBMCs. This chain connects TRBV4-1 to TRBJ1-2; the D gene is possibly TRBD1 (5 bases). For the CDR3, the DNA is TGCGCCAGCAGCCCACAAGAAACAGGCTTAAACTATGGCTACACCTTC. It codes for CASSPQETGLNYGYTF.